This TCR beta chain derives from a study of blood T cell repertoires in COVID-19. At the level of the study: Sites in the United States, Italy and Spain provided acute and convalescent COVID-19 samples. PBMCs, B-cell-depleted T cells, or T cells provided the cDNA or gDNA that made up the material.

The CDR3 extends over 12 amino acids. Trimming removed 4 bases from V and 6 bases from J, with 9 bases in between. CDR1 SNHLY and CDR2 FYNNEI come from the germline V gene. In the original processing: From reference gene primer amplification, estimates of nucleated cell counts were derived. Sequencing used immunoSEQ multiplex PCR; TCRdb keeps in-frame clones, though not all of them. That table furnishes V, J and clone size, whereas the DNA furnished D and trimming. Of 25,000 to 35,000 clones listed, 90% are singletons. This receptor was taken from a man aged 65 to 79 with active or convalescent COVID-19. The chain has TRBV2 and TRBJ1-2; D might be TRBD1 (5 bases). Source material: peripheral blood. The DNA for the CDR3 is TGTGCCAGCAGTGGAGACAGAAATGGCTACACCTTC. Its protein is CASSGDRNGYTF. The whole variable domain, filled in from reference TRBV2 and TRBJ1-2, reads EPEVTQTPSHQVTQMGQEVILRCVPISNHLYFYWYRQILGQKVEFLVSFYNNEISEKSEIFDDQFSVERPDGSNFTLKIRSTKLEDSAMYFCASSGDRNGYTFGSGTRLTVV.